This TCR beta chain is drawn from a study of CD8 T cells in Susac syndrome. Notes on the study in general: The study recognized that its TCR sequencing and HLA analysis covered a relatively small number of individuals.

The RNA input was about 0.5 to 1 ug, and it was reverse transcribed with random hexamers. The immunoSEQ assay covered 54 Vbeta and 13 Jbeta segments for CDR3. Using its own MiXCR run on the immunoSEQ multiplex PCR reads, TCRdb lists one record per CDR3 protein. Among roughly 150,000 distinct CDR3 sequences listed, roughly 95% were seen once. From blood CD8+ and CD4+ T cells, TCR beta sequences were generated. The study used treatment-naive patients who had stable or active relapsing-remitting disease as multiple sclerosis controls. Germline loops: CDR1 SEHNR, CDR2 FQNEAQ (reference sequence). The CDR3 runs to 16 residues. J gave up 8 bases and V 3 bases, and 12 bases lay outside the gene matches. As to this clonotype: Its antigen remains unknown.

The sequenced material came from CD8+ T cells from PBMCs. The chain combines TRBV7-9 with TRBJ1-4; 7 positions match TRBD1. The receptor's source is a human donor with multiple sclerosis. The CDR3 DNA follows: TGTGCCAGCAGCTTGGCGGGAGACAGGGCTTGGGAAAAACTGTTTTTT. It specifies CASSLAGDRAWEKLFF.